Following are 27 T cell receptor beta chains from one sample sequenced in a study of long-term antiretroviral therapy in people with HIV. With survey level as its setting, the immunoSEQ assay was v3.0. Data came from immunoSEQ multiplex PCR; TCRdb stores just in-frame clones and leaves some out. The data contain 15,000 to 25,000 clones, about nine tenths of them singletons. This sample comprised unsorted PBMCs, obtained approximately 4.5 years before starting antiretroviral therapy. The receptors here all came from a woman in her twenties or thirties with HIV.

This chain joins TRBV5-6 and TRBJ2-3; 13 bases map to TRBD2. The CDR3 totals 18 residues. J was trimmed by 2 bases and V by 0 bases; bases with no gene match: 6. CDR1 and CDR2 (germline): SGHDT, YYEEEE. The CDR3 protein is CASSLERTSGGLTDTQYF. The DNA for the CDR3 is TGTGCCAGCAGCTTGGAGCGGACTAGCGGGGGCCTCACAGATACGCAGTATTTT.

CDR3 in DNA: TGTGCCAGCAGCCCGGAGACAGGGTCCTACGAGCAGTACTTC. It translates to CASSPETGSYEQYF. The chain recombines TRBV7-2 with TRBJ2-7; 7 nucleotides line up with TRBD1. The CDR3 has 14 amino acids. Unmatched junction bases numbered 5, after V lost 5 bases and J lost 1 base. Germline V gene lookup returns CDR1 SGHTA and CDR2 FQGNSA.

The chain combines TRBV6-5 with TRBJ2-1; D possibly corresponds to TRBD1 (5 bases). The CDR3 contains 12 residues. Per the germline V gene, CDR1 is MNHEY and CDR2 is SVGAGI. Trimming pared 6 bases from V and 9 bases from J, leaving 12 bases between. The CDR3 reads CASSRQGGEQFF. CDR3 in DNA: TGTGCCAGCAGCCGTCAGGGTGGTGAGCAGTTCTTC.

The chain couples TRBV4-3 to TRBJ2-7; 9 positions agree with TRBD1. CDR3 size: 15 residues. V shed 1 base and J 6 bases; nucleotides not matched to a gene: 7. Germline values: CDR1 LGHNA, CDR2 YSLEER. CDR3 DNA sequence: TGCGCCAGCAGCCAAGGACAGGGGGATACTAGCGAGCAGTACTTC. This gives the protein CASSQGQGDTSEQYF.

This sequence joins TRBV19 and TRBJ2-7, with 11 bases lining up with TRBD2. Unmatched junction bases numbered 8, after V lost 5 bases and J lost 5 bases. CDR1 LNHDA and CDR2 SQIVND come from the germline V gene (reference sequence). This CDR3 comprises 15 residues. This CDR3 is CASSESSGLADEQYF. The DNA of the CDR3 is TGTGCCAGTAGTGAGTCTTCGGGACTAGCGGACGAGCAGTACTTC.

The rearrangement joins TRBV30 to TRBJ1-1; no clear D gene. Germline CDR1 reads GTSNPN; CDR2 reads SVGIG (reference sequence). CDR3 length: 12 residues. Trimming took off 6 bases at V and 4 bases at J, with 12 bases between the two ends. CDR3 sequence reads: CACLGWGTEAFF. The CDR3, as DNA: TGTGCCTGCCTTGGGTGGGGCACTGAAGCTTTCTTT. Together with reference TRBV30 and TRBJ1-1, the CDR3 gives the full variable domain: SQTIHQWPATLVQPVGSPLSLECTVEGTSNPNLYWYRQAAGRGLQLLFYSVGIGQISSEVPQNLSASRPQDRQFILSSKKLLLSDSGFYLCACLGWGTEAFFGQGTRLTVV.

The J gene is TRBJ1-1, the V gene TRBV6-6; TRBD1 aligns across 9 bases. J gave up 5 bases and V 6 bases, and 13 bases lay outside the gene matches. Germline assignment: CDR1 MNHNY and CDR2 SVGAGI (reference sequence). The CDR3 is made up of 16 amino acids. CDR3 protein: CASRTGQGGTITEAFF. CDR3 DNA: TGTGCCAGCAGGACGGGACAGGGTGGGACAATAACTGAAGCTTTCTTT.

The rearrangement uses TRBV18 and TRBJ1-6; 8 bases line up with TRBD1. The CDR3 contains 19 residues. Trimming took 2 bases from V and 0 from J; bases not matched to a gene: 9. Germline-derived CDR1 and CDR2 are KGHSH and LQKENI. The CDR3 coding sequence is TGTGCCAGCTCACCAGAGCCGCAGGGGGCTTACTCCTATAATTCACCCCTCCACTTT. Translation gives CASSPEPQGAYSYNSPLHF.

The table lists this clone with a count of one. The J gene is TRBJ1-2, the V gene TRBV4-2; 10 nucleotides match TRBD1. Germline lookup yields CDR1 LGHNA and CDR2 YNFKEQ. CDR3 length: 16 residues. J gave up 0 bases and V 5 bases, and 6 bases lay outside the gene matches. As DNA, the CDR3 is TGTGCCAGCAGCGAGACAGGGGGCGCCCCTAACTATGGCTACACCTTC. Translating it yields CASSETGGAPNYGYTF.

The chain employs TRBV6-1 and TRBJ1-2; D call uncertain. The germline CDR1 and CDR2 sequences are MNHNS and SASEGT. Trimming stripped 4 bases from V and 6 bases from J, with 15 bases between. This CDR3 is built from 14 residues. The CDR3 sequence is CASSVGIPEDGYTF. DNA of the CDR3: TGTGCCAGCAGTGTTGGGATTCCGGAGGATGGCTACACCTTC.

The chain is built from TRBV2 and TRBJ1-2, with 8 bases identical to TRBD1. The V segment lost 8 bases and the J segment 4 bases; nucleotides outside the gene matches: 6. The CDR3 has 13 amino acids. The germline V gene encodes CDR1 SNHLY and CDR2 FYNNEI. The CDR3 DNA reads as TGTGCCAGCCAGACAGGGGTTGGCTATGGCTACACCTTC. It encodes CASQTGVGYGYTF. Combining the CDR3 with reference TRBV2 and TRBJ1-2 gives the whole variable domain EPEVTQTPSHQVTQMGQEVILRCVPISNHLYFYWYRQILGQKVEFLVSFYNNEISEKSEIFDDQFSVERPDGSNFTLKIRSTKLEDSAMYFCASQTGVGYGYTFGSGTRLTVV.

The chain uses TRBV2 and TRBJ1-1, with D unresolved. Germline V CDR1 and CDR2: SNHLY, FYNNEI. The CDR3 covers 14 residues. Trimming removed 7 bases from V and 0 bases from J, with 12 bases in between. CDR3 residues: CASILAQMNTEAFF. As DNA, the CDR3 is TGTGCCAGCATCTTGGCACAGATGAACACTGAAGCTTTCTTT.

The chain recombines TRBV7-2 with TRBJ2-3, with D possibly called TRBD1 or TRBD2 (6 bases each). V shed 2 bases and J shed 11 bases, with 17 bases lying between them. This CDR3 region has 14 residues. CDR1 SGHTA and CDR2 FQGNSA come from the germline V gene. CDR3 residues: CASSLYGGPVGQYF. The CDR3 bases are TGTGCCAGCAGCTTATACGGGGGCCCTGTTGGGCAGTATTTT.

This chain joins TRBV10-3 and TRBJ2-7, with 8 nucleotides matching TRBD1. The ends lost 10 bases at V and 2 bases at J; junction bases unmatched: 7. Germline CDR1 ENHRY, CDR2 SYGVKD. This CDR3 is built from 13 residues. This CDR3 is CATMGQETYEQYF. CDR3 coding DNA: TGTGCCACCATGGGACAGGAGACCTACGAGCAGTACTTC.

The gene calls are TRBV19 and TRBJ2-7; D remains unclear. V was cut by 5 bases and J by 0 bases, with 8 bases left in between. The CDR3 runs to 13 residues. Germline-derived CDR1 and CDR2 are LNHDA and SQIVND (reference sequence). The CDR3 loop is CASSSRNSYEQYF. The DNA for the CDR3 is TGTGCCAGTAGTTCCAGAAACTCCTACGAGCAGTACTTC.

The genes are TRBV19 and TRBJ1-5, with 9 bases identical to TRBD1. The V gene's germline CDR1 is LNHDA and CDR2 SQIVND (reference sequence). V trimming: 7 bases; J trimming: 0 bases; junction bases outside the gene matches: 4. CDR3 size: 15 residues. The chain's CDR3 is CASKGQGLSNQPQHF. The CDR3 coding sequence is TGTGCCAGTAAGGGACAGGGCCTTAGCAATCAGCCCCAGCATTTT.

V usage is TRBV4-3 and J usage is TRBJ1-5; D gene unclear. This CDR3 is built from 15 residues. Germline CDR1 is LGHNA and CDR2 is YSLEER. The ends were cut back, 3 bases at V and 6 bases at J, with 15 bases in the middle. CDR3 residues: CASSHSAQMSQPQHF. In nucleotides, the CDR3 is TGCGCCAGCAGCCATTCAGCCCAGATGAGTCAGCCCCAGCATTTT.

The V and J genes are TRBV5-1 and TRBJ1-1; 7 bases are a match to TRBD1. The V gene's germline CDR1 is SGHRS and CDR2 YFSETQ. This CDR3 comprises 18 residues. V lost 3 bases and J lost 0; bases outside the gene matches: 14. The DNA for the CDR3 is TGCGCCAGCAGCTCAAGAGGACCAGACAGGGACATGAACACTGAAGCTTTCTTT. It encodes CASSSRGPDRDMNTEAFF.

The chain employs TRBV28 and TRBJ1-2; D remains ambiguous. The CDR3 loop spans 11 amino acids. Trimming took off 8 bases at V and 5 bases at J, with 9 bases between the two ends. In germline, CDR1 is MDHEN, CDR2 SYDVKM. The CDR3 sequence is CASAGAYGYTF. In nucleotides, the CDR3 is TGTGCCAGCGCCGGTGCGTATGGCTACACCTTC.

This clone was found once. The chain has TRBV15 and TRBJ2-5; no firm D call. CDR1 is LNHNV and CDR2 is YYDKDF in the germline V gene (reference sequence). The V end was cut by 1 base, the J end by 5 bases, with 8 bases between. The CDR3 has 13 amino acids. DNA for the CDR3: TGTGCCACCAGCAGAGCCCCGGATGAGACCCAGTACTTC. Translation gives CATSRAPDETQYF.

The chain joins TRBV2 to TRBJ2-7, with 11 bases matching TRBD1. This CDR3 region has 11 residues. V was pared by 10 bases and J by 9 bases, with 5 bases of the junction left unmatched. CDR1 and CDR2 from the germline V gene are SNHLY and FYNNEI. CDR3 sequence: CATGQGAWQYF. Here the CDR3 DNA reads TGTGCCACTGGACAGGGGGCATGGCAGTACTTC.

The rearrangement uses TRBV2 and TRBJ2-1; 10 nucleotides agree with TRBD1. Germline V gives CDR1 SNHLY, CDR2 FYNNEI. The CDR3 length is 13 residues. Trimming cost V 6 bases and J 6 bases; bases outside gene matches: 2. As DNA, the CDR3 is TGTGCCAGCAGCCGACAGGGGGCCAATGAGCAGTTCTTC. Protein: CASSRQGANEQFF.

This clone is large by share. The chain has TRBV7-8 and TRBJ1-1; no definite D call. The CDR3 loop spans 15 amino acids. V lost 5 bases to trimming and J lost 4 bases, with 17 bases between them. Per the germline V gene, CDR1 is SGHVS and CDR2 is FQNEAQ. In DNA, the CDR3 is TGTGCCAGCAGCGCTAGCGCGCCAGGCATCACTGAAGCTTTCTTT. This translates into CASSASAPGITEAFF.

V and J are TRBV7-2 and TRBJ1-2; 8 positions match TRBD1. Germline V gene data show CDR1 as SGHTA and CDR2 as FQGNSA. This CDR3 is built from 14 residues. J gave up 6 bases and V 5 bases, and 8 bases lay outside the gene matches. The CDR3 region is CASSLGTGGDGYTF. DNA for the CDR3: TGTGCCAGCAGCCTCGGGACAGGCGGAGATGGCTACACCTTC.

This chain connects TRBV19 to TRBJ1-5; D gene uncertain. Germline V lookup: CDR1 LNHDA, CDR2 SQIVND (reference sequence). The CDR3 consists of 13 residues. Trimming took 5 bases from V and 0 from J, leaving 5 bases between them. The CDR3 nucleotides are TGTGCCAGTAGTTATAATAGCAATCAGCCCCAGCATTTT. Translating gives CASSYNSNQPQHF.

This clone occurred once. CDR3 sequence: CSVRENEQFF. CDR3 nucleotides: TGCAGTGTACGTGAGAATGAGCAGTTCTTC. The genes are TRBV20-1 and TRBJ2-1; D uncertain. From germline, CDR1 is DFQATT and CDR2 SNEGSKA (reference sequence). V lost 7 bases and J lost 7, with 8 bases in between. The CDR3 extends over 10 amino acids.

CDR3 loop: CAISDLSTSRAYEQYF. For the CDR3, the DNA is TGTGCCATCAGTGATCTCTCCACCAGTCGCGCCTACGAGCAGTACTTC. The gene calls are TRBV10-3 and TRBJ2-7; D unclear. Germline CDR1 reads ENHRY; CDR2 reads SYGVKD. With 3 bases removed from V and 2 bases from J, the gap between germline ends came to 17 bases. This CDR3 has 16 residues.